A single sample is the source of the 30 T cell receptor beta chains below, sequenced in a study of T-cell reconstitution after alpha-beta-depleted transplantation in children. Researchers prepared the TCRbeta library using unique molecular identifiers, the study reports. TCRdb used MiXCR to reprocess the PCR reads, holding one entry per CDR3 protein. Of hundreds of thousands of distinct CDR3 sequences listed, approximately 8% are singletons. The starting material was PBMCs, mostly from graft donor cells, obtained 180 days after TCRalphabeta/CD19-depleted stem cell transplant. The receptors here all came from a male patient younger than 18 who had a stem cell transplant for acute lymphoblastic leukemia, so the T cells may come from the graft donor.

This clonotype occurred many times. The rearrangement uses TRBV7-3 and TRBJ2-5; D might be TRBD1 or TRBD2, each matching 5 bases. Per germline, CDR1 SGHTA and CDR2 FQGTGA. V shed 4 bases and J shed 5 bases, with 26 bases lying between them. The CDR3 has 18 residues. The DNA of the CDR3 is TGTGCCAGCAGCTCCGAACACTACACGTTGGGACGGTCGGAGACCCAGTACTTC. Its protein is CASSSEHYTLGRSETQYF.

Many counts were recorded for this clonotype. J is TRBJ2-2 and V is TRBV11-3; D gene ambiguous. V shed 0 bases and J shed 6 bases, with 5 bases lying between them. From germline, CDR1 is SGHNT and CDR2 YENEEA. This CDR3 has 13 amino acids. CDR3 in DNA: TGTGCCAGCAGCTTAGATCTGGCCGGGGAGCTGTTTTTT. Translated, it gives CASSLDLAGELFF.

Many counts were recorded for this clonotype. This rearrangement joins TRBV11-2 to TRBJ1-3, with TRBD1 matching over 7 bases. The germline gives CDR1 SGHAT, CDR2 FQNNGV. The junction had 6 bases not matched to a gene; V was cut back by 3 bases and J by 4 bases. The CDR3 has 15 residues. DNA for the CDR3: TGTGCCAGCAGCTTGGAGGGGGCGCGAGGAAACACCATATATTTT. This gives the protein CASSLEGARGNTIYF.

This clonotype was found many times. The V gene is TRBV21-1, the J gene TRBJ2-6; the DNA was not used to check the table's D call, TRBD1. TRBV21-1 is classified as a pseudogene. The CDR3 is 16 amino acids. The CDR3 DNA is TGTGCCAGCAGCGCCTACAGGGTCTCTGGGGCCAACGTCCTGACTTTC. The encoded protein is CASSAYRVSGANVLTF.

This clonotype was detected ten times or more. The rearrangement uses TRBV7-3 and TRBJ1-3; no clear D gene. The CDR3 covers 13 residues. Germline-derived CDR1 and CDR2 are SGHTA and FQGTGA. V gave up 0 bases and J gave up 4 bases, with 4 bases separating them. The CDR3 nucleotides are TGTGCCAGCAGCTTAACAAGGGGAAACACCATATATTTT. Translated, it gives CASSLTRGNTIYF.

This clonotype has more than one count but fewer than ten. V is TRBV20-1 and J is TRBJ2-7; TRBD2 matches 7 bases. CDR1 is DFQATT and CDR2 is SNEGSKA in the germline V gene (reference sequence). This CDR3 contains 14 residues. J was trimmed by 6 bases and V by 8 bases; bases with no gene match: 16. CDR3 loop: CSFRRAGDIAEQYF. In DNA form, the CDR3 reads TGCAGTTTTCGGCGCGCGGGGGATATTGCCGAGCAGTACTTC.

Ten or more counts support this clonotype. The chain combines TRBV28 with TRBJ1-2, with D hard to call. There are 14 residues in the CDR3. Germline V gene lookup returns CDR1 MDHEN and CDR2 SYDVKM. The V gene lost 2 bases and the J gene lost 7 bases, with 14 bases spanning the gap. The CDR3 region is CASSLSGRLAGYTF. In DNA, the CDR3 is TGTGCCAGCAGTTTAAGTGGGAGGTTAGCTGGCTACACCTTC.

Ten or more counts support this clonotype. CDR3 sequence (DNA): TGTGCTAGTGCCCCGGCGGGCCTCTATGGCTACACCTTC. Its protein product is CASAPAGLYGYTF. This chain links TRBV12-5 with TRBJ1-2, with no clear D. The germline CDR1 and CDR2 sequences are LGHNT and FRNRAP. The CDR3 is 13 residues long. Trimming cost V 7 bases and J 4 bases, with 13 bases left between them.

V and J are TRBV19 and TRBJ1-2; D ambiguous. The CDR3 is 13 residues long. Looked up from germline, CDR1 is LNHDA and CDR2 is SQIVND (reference sequence). Trimming took 5 bases from V and 5 from J, leaving 12 bases between them. Here the CDR3 reads CASSSSVGYGYTF. The DNA for the CDR3 is TGTGCCAGTAGTTCCTCCGTAGGATATGGCTACACCTTC.

This clonotype showed up many times. The chain links TRBV6-2 or TRBV6-3 to TRBJ1-2; no clear D gene. Germline CDR1 MNHEY, CDR2 SVGEGT. Trimming took 5 bases from V and 2 from J, leaving 15 bases between them. This CDR3 is 15 amino acids long. CDR3 DNA sequence: TGTGCCAGCAGTCGGAGCCACACTGGGAACTATGGCTACACCTTC. Amino acid sequence: CASSRSHTGNYGYTF.

There are many counts of this clonotype. The chain combines TRBV20-1 with TRBJ2-3, with D unresolved. There are 12 residues in the CDR3. Germline lookup yields CDR1 DFQATT and CDR2 SNEGSKA (reference sequence). The ends were cut back, 7 bases at V and 1 base at J, with 9 bases in the middle. DNA for the CDR3: TGCAGTGGTAAAAGGGGCACAGATACGCAGTATTTT. This codes for CSGKRGTDTQYF.

The chain uses TRBV27 and TRBJ2-7; TRBD2 matches at 7 bases. Trimming at V came to 9 bases and at J to 6 bases, leaving 5 bases not matched to a gene. This CDR3 has 11 amino acids. The V gene's germline CDR1 is MNHEY and CDR2 SMNVEV (reference sequence). The CDR3 DNA sequence: TGTGCCAGTCGCGGGGGAGGCGAGCAGTACTTC. Protein product: CASRGGGEQYF.

This clonotype has a count of ten or more. This chain uses TRBV20-1 with TRBJ2-1, with 11 nucleotides matching TRBD2. V lost 6 bases and J lost 10; bases outside the gene matches: 8. Germline lookup yields CDR1 DFQATT and CDR2 SNEGSKA (reference sequence). The CDR3 is 13 amino acids. CDR3: CSAPLAGGREQFF. The CDR3 region has the DNA TGCAGTGCCCCCCTAGCGGGGGGACGGGAGCAGTTCTTC.

In this sample, this clonotype turned up many times. The genes are TRBV5-1 and TRBJ2-5; D gene ambiguous. The V and J ends lost 5 bases and 3 bases respectively, with 5 bases between them. The germline CDR1 and CDR2 sequences are SGHRS and YFSETQ. This CDR3 has 11 residues. The CDR3 loop is CASRVKETQYF. The CDR3 DNA reads as TGCGCCAGCAGGGTAAAAGAGACCCAGTACTTC.

The chain is built from TRBV7-3 and TRBJ2-7, with D possibly TRBD2 on 5 matching bases. The V and J ends lost 4 bases and 2 bases respectively, with 12 bases between them. The CDR3 contains 14 residues. Germline V CDR1 and CDR2: SGHTA, FQGTGA. The CDR3 sequence is CASSSGIDTYEQYF. DNA of the CDR3: TGTGCCAGCAGCTCCGGGATAGATACCTACGAGCAGTACTTC.

Ten or more counts support this clonotype. The chain has TRBV5-6 and TRBJ2-2; 7 bases line up with TRBD1. Germline trimming cut 7 bases from V and 1 base from J; bases unmatched to any gene: 10. This CDR3 is 16 amino acids long. CDR1 SGHDT and CDR2 YYEEEE come from the germline V gene. In DNA form, the CDR3 reads TGTGCCAGCGGACAGGACACCCCCTTGAACACCGGGGAGCTGTTTTTT. Residues: CASGQDTPLNTGELFF.

This clonotype was counted many times. The chain carries TRBV4-3 and TRBJ1-4; D ambiguous. The CDR3 is made up of 15 amino acids. In germline, CDR1 is LGHNA, CDR2 YSLEER. The V and J ends lost 3 bases and 1 base respectively, with 9 bases between them. CDR3: CASSHVWLTNEKLFF. Here the CDR3 DNA reads TGCGCCAGCAGCCACGTCTGGTTAACTAATGAAAAACTGTTTTTT.

This clonotype was seen repeatedly, ten times or more. This chain links TRBV18 with TRBJ2-2; perhaps TRBD2 as D (5 bases). V was cut by 2 bases and J by 0 bases, with 16 bases left in between. This CDR3 is built from 18 residues. Germline assignment: CDR1 KGHSH and CDR2 LQKENI. DNA of the CDR3: TGTGCCAGCTCACCATCCCGGCTAGCCGTACCGAACACCGGGGAGCTGTTTTTT. Amino acid sequence: CASSPSRLAVPNTGELFF.

This clonotype was detected ten times or more. The rearrangement links TRBV2 to TRBJ1-1; 8 bases align to TRBD1. The CDR3 totals 15 residues. CDR1 SNHLY and CDR2 FYNNEI come from the germline V gene. V gave up 1 base and J gave up 3 bases; unmatched junction bases: 4. As DNA, the CDR3 is TGTGCCAGCAGTGAAGGCGCAGGGGGCTACACTGAAGCTTTCTTT. This sequence encodes CASSEGAGGYTEAFF.

The table lists this clonotype with a few counts. The chain has TRBV4-3 and TRBJ2-3; D could derive from TRBD1 or TRBD2 (6 bases each). The CDR3 runs 15 residues. The germline V and J ends were trimmed by 4 bases and 0 bases, with 11 bases remaining between them. CDR1 is LGHNA and CDR2 is YSLEER in the germline V gene. The CDR3 DNA is TGCGCCAGCAGCCTTAGCGGACAGAGCACAGATACGCAGTATTTT. Translation gives CASSLSGQSTDTQYF.

J is TRBJ2-7 and V is TRBV5-5; 7 nucleotides match TRBD2. CDR3 size: 12 residues. The V segment lost 3 bases and the J segment 6 bases; nucleotides outside the gene matches: 3. Germline CDR1 and CDR2: SGHKS and YYEKEE (reference sequence). CDR3 coding DNA: TGTGCCAGCAGCTGGGGGGGGTTCGAGCAGTACTTC. Translated: CASSWGGFEQYF.

Regarding this clonotype: This could be a read error, since a much larger clone is one nucleotide away. The chain joins TRBV20-1 to TRBJ2-1, with TRBD2 identical over 14 bases. There are 14 residues in the CDR3. Germline CDR1 and CDR2: DFQATT and SNEGSKA (reference sequence). CDR3 in DNA: TGCAGGGGGACTAGCGGGGGAACTGTGGGTGAGCAGTTCTTC. It translates to CRGTSGGTVGEQFF.

The table lists this clonotype with many counts. V usage is TRBV2 and J usage is TRBJ1-1; D is possibly TRBD1 (5 bases). Germline V gene sequence: CDR1 SNHLY, CDR2 FYNNEI. Trimming shortened V by 8 bases and J by 7 bases, and 14 bases separated the two germline ends. The length of the CDR3 is 12 residues. The CDR3 reads CASDWTGHEAFF. The CDR3 DNA sequence: TGTGCCAGCGACTGGACGGGGCATGAAGCTTTCTTT.

This clonotype occurred many times. The rearrangement links TRBV7-9 to TRBJ1-1; TRBD1 aligns across 9 bases. The CDR3 consists of 15 residues. The trim removed 0 bases at V and 6 bases at J, leaving 5 bases unmatched. Germline CDR1 SEHNR, CDR2 FQNEAQ (reference sequence). The CDR3 here is CASSLARTGEPEAFF. Written as DNA, the CDR3 is TGTGCCAGCAGCTTAGCTCGGACAGGGGAGCCTGAAGCTTTCTTT.

This clonotype was picked up many times. The chain combines TRBV2 with TRBJ1-5; D is unresolved. The V gene's germline CDR1 is SNHLY and CDR2 FYNNEI. This CDR3 comprises 13 residues. V was clipped by 4 bases and J by 7 bases, with 11 bases between them. CDR3 amino acids: CASSARVLQPQHF. CDR3 nucleotide sequence: TGTGCCAGCAGTGCTAGGGTACTACAGCCCCAGCATTTT.

This clonotype was counted between two and nine times. V usage is TRBV7-8 and J usage is TRBJ2-3; the D gene is possibly TRBD2 (5 bases). The germline V gene has CDR1 SGHVS and CDR2 FQNEAQ. V was trimmed by 5 bases and J by 3 bases, leaving 15 bases between them. This CDR3 has 15 residues. The CDR3 loop reads CASSPSGTSTDTQYF. The CDR3 nucleotides are TGTGCCAGCAGCCCCAGCGGAACCTCGACAGATACGCAGTATTTT.

This clonotype was detected ten times or more. CDR3 residues: CASSAPGLAAYNEQFF. Here the CDR3 DNA reads TGTGCCAGCAGCGCCCCGGGACTAGCGGCCTACAATGAGCAGTTCTTC. The chain couples TRBV7-3 to TRBJ2-1; 11 nucleotides agree with TRBD2. The ends lost 5 bases at V and 2 bases at J; junction bases unmatched: 5. The length of the CDR3 is 16 residues. The germline V gene encodes CDR1 SGHTA and CDR2 FQGTGA.

At least ten counts were recorded for this clonotype. This sequence joins TRBV12-3 or TRBV12-4 and TRBJ1-5; tentative D call: TRBD1 (5 bases). CDR3 length: 14 residues. Trimming cost V 4 bases and J 5 bases, with 12 bases left between them. For the CDR3, the DNA is TGTGCCAGCAGTTGGGGACCCTGGGATCAGCCCCAGCATTTT. Translating gives CASSWGPWDQPQHF.

This clonotype was observed many times. This chain connects TRBV12-3 or TRBV12-4 to TRBJ2-7, with 8 positions matching TRBD1. Losses at the gene ends were 4 bases for V and 1 base for J; bases not matched to a gene: 6. The CDR3 length is 15 residues. The CDR3 reads CASSSRTGSSYEQYF. The CDR3 DNA follows: TGTGCCAGCAGTTCCCGGACAGGGAGTTCCTACGAGCAGTACTTC.

This clonotype was seen at least ten times. The chain is built from TRBV5-4 and TRBJ2-3; perhaps D is TRBD1 or TRBD2 (6 bases each). CDR1 and CDR2 (germline): SGHNT, YYREEE (reference sequence). The CDR3 spans 15 residues. V was shortened by 2 bases and J by 4 bases, with 14 bases between the two germline ends. The CDR3 nucleotides are TGTGCCAGCAGCTTTTTGGGGGGCCTCTCAGATACGCAGTATTTT. Amino acids: CASSFLGGLSDTQYF.